This T cell receptor (beta chain) was identified during a study of control samples from healthy donors and cancer patients. Here immunoSEQ multiplex PCR was the method, and the copy in TCRdb shows in-frame clones only, minus some. The sample contains roughly 88,000 clones, roughly 92% of which appear only once. This CDR3 is built from 14 residues. The ends were cut back, 6 bases at V and 4 bases at J, with 16 bases in the middle. Germline values: CDR1 MNHEY, CDR2 SVGAGI. This receptor was identified in a young woman in good health. Material for sequencing was blood. V gene TRBV6-5 combines with J gene TRBJ2-7, with a tentative D call TRBD2 (7 bases). The CDR3 nucleotides read TGTGCCAGCAGGGGAGGGGGAGGGGGGTACGAGCAGTACTTC. This codes for CASRGGGGGYEQYF.